The following is a T cell receptor (beta chain) sequence with its context. Its antigen remains unknown. The sample is drawn from a study of shared clonotypes between healthy human individuals. Study-level findings and limits: It was the few donors that limited the genetic and exposure-history diversity represented. Relative to memory subsets, naive subsets generally showed larger estimated richness.

The material for each subset, its genomic DNA, was split evenly across several immunoSEQ plates. The data were produced by immunoSEQ multiplex PCR, yet TCRdb's version contains in-frame clones alone and is incomplete. Here the sample spans approximately 1.1 million clones, around three quarters being singletons. Germline V lookup: CDR1 SGHVS, CDR2 FQNEAQ. The ends were cut back, 6 bases at V and 3 bases at J, with 12 bases in the middle. The CDR3 length is 14 residues. Sequenced input: memory CD4+ T cells from PBMCs. Subset denoted: CD45RA-negative fraction. This rearrangement joins TRBV7-8 to TRBJ2-4, with D possibly called TRBD1 or TRBD2 (5 bases each). The source of this sequence is a man between 18 and 35 years old in good health. Some clones in this sample may be carry-over from other donors' samples. The CDR3 spells CASREGENKNIQYF. The CDR3 DNA reads as TGTGCCAGCAGGGAAGGGGAGAACAAAAACATTCAGTACTTC.